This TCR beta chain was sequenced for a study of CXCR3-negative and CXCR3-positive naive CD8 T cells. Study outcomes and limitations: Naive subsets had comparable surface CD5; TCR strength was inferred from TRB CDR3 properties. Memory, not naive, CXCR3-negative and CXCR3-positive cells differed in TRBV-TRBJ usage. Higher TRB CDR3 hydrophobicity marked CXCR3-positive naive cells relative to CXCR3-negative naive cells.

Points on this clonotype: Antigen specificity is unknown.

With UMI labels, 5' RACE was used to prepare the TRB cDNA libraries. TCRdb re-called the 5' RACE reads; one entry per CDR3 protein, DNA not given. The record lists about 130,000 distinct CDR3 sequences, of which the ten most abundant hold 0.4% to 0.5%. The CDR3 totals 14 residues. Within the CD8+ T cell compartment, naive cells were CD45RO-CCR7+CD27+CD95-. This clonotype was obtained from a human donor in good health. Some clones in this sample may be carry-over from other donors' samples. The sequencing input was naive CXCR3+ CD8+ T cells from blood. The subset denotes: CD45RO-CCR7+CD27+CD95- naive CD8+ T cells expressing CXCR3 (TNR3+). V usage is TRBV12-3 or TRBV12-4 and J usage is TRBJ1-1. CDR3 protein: CASSDSFIDTEAFF.